This TCR beta chain comes out of a study of blood T cells in healthy people across ages (dated by TCRdb to between 2014 and 2017). Background on the whole study: In model experiments, template switching captured roughly one uniquely barcoded TCR beta cDNA molecule for every two T cells. Donors of different ages were randomly distributed across sequencing lanes to avoid experimental bias. Two additional independent replicas of 1 million unique cDNA reads from the same blood draw were analyzed for two donors (one aged 18 to 29 and one aged 80 or older). Four age groups were formed from the donors: young (average 16 years), middle-aged (around 40), aged (about 62) and long-lived (about 80). The study measured age-related changes in TCR beta repertoire diversity using deep sequencing normalized with unique cDNA molecular identifiers.

To prepare the library, 5' RACE was applied. Sequencing was carried out with an Illumina HiSeq 2500. A second PCR of roughly 7 to 12 cycles was run with a J-beta primer mix and a sample-barcoded 5' primer. Each TCR beta cDNA molecule received a unique molecular identifier from a template-switch 5' adaptor carrying 12 random nucleotides. Each sample yielded at least 2.5 million CDR3-containing paired-end reads. All of the RNA was converted into first-strand cDNA using the Mint cDNA synthesis kit, with a TRBC-specific oligonucleotide serving as the primer. All cDNA was treated with uracil-DNA glycosylase and then went through a first 18-cycle PCR with the universal primers M1SS and BC2_uni_R. In the original analysis: Each sample was normalized by randomly selecting 1 million high-quality reads, each carrying a distinct molecular identifier. Reads sharing molecular identifiers were discarded rather than binned into consensus sequences. CDR3 identification, clonotype clustering and error correction used MiTCR with a Q25 quality threshold and the strictest error-elimination algorithm. Lower-bound total TCR beta diversity was estimated with a nonparametric unseen species model using Euler transformation. In-frame beta chains were kept once TCRdb had trimmed the public reads at Q25 with fastp and called clones with MiXCR. Entries that share a CDR3 protein sequence are merged under the most common genes and DNA. These V and J calls rely on TCRdb rather than the paper's analysis. The sample table shows fewer than 700,000 distinct CDR3 sequences, and approximately 40% are seen once. The leading ten clones occupy approximately 29% of the sample.

The investigation overall reported the following: Because the CMV infection status of the donors was unknown, age-related changes in expanded clonotypes may potentially have been confounded. Compared with the aged group, the long-lived group had more naive CD4+ T cells, fewer expanded clones and increased TCR diversity, a pattern suggesting age selection. There was a strong correlation between observed TCR beta diversity and the percentage of naive T cells measured by flow cytometry. Observed TCR beta diversity per million T cells fell roughly linearly with age, and a significant reduction was already apparent by age around 40. Since profiling was done on bulk unsorted PBMCs, naive and antigen-experienced compartments could not be conclusively compared. Estimates of total diversity based on one million sequenced T cells were regarded as lower bounds and as underestimates.

Points on this clonotype: Its antigen is unknown. No quality values exist for individual bases; no much larger clone is one base distant.

The CDR3 runs 16 residues from the cysteine to the phenylalanine. Kept here is only the CDR3 DNA, which spans 48 bases and is read in frame from base 1. The germline V gene encodes CDR1 SEHNR and CDR2 FQNEAQ (reference sequence). The donors were around 39 Caucasian individuals from Russia, aged roughly 6 to 100 years, who were systemically healthy. Around 10 milliliters of peripheral blood were collected from each donor into EDTA-treated Vacutainer tubes. PBMCs were isolated by Ficoll-Paque density-gradient centrifugation, with at least 7 million obtained per sample. Total RNA, at least 5 micrograms per sample, was extracted from PBMCs with Trizol reagent. For every donor, an aliquot of PBMCs went through flow cytometry to measure the percentages of naive CD45RAhigh/CD27high T cells.

This sequence uses TRBV7-9 and TRBJ2-4, with 8 bases in between that match TRBD2. TRBJ2-5 matches the DNA end more closely, so the J call is doubtful. The material sequenced was blood. The sequence derives from a man of 80 years or more in good health. CDR3 protein: CASSSFGGASTETQYF. The DNA is as follows: TGTGCCAGCAGCTCGTTCGGGGGGGCCTCCACCGAGACCCAGTACTTC.